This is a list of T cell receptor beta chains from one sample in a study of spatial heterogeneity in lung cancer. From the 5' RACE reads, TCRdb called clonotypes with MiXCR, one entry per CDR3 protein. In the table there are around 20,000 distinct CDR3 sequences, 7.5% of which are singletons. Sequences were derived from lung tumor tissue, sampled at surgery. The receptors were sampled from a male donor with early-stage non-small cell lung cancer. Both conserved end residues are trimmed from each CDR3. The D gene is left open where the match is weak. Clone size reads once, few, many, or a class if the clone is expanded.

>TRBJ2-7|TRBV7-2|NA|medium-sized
ASSLPGSYEQY
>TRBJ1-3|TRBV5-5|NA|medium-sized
ASSAGQDSGNTIY
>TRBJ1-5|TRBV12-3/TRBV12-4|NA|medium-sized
ASSSGYSNQPQH
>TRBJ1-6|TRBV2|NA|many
ASRKVDSPLH
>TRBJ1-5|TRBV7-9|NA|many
ASSLAYPEDQPQH
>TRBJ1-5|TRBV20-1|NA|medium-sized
SARDSGYSNQPQH
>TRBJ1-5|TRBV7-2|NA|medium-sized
ASSLGAGNQPQH
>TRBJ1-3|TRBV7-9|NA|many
ASSLGWGTGNTIY
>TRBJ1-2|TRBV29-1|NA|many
SVAEGAHT
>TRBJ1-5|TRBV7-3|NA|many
ASSSGVNQPQH
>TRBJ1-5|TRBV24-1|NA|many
ATSDAGNNQPQH
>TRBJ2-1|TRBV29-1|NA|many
SSLHNEQF
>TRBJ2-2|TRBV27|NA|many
ASSVNGVANTGELF